The 32 T cell receptor beta chains below were found in one sample sequenced in a study of CXCR3-negative and CXCR3-positive naive CD8 T cells (dated by TCRdb to about 2019). Sequenced on a NextSeq 550. The Human TCR Profiling Kit (MiLaboratory) was used to prepare UMI-labeled 5' RACE TRB cDNA libraries. TCRdb reprocessed the reads and lists each CDR3 protein sequence as a single entry, with no DNA. The sample table on file contains over 100,000 distinct CDR3 sequences. The ten largest account for around 0.27% of the sample. The sequencing sample was made of naive CXCR3- CD8+ T cells from blood. In the paper's terms, the cell subset or site label means: CD45RO-CCR7+CD27+CD95- naive CD8+ T cells lacking CXCR3 (TNR3-). All receptors come from a human donor in good health. Some clones in this sample may be carry-over from other donors' samples.

This sequence joins TRBV12-3 or TRBV12-4 and TRBJ2-7; TCRdb gives TRBD2 as the D gene, but with no DNA this cannot be confirmed. The CDR3 consists of 12 residues. CDR3 region: CATGIVTYEQYF.

V usage is TRBV28 and J usage is TRBJ1-2; the TCRdb D gene call, TRBD1, has no DNA to confirm it. From germline, CDR1 is MDHEN and CDR2 SYDVKM. The CDR3 has 14 residues. The CDR3 loop reads CASSLHIGDYGYTF.

The genes are TRBV2 and TRBJ2-7. Germline V gives CDR1 SNHLY, CDR2 FYNNEI. CDR3 size: 12 residues. The CDR3 reads CASSEGGGEQYF.

The chain joins TRBV11-2 to TRBJ2-7; the D call from TCRdb, TRBD1, cannot be confirmed without DNA. The germline gives CDR1 SGHAT, CDR2 FQNNGV. The CDR3 consists of 15 residues. CDR3 residues: CASSRPGQGRYEQYF.

This rearrangement joins TRBV7-9 to TRBJ2-3; no DNA is available, so the TRBD1 call from TCRdb remains unchecked. CDR1 and CDR2 (germline): SEHNR, FQNEAQ (reference sequence). CDR3 length equals 18 residues. CDR3 sequence: CASSLPTKGGGLQDTQYF.

This chain joins TRBV4-3 and TRBJ2-4; TCRdb designates TRBD1, a call that cannot be tested without DNA. The CDR3 has 17 residues. Germline V gene data show CDR1 as LGHNA and CDR2 as YSLEER. This CDR3 reads CASSQESLAGEQNIQYF.

V gene TRBV6-6 combines with J gene TRBJ2-5; TCRdb's D call of TRBD2 is untestable without DNA. This CDR3 region has 14 residues. Germline loops: CDR1 MNHNY, CDR2 SVGAGI (reference sequence). CDR3 sequence reads: CASSSGLLRETQYF.

The chain links TRBV25-1 to TRBJ1-1. CDR1 MGHDK and CDR2 SYGVNS come from the germline V gene. This CDR3 has 14 residues. CDR3 amino acids: CASSDQGLNTEAFF.

V gene TRBV29-1 combines with J gene TRBJ2-2. There are 12 residues in the CDR3. Germline values: CDR1 SQVTM, CDR2 ANQGSEA. The CDR3 loop reads CSVYKNTGELFF.

V is TRBV7-9 and J is TRBJ2-5. The CDR3 has 15 residues. Germline CDR1 and CDR2: SEHNR and FQNEAQ (reference sequence). CDR3: CASSLALSSGETQYF.

This chain connects TRBV29-1 to TRBJ2-7; TCRdb returns TRBD1, unconfirmable since there is no DNA. This CDR3 is built from 16 residues. CDR1 is SQVTM and CDR2 is ANQGSEA in the germline V gene. This CDR3 is CSVEDPGTGAPYEQYF.

J is TRBJ2-1 and V is TRBV7-6; TCRdb indicates TRBD1, and absent DNA this call remains unverified. Germline V gene sequence: CDR1 SGHVS, CDR2 FNYEAQ. The CDR3 consists of 14 residues. The CDR3 is CASSFIEDSNEQFF.

The CDR3 protein is CASSPPGQGWDNEQFF. The chain combines TRBV18 with TRBJ2-1; TCRdb's D gene call, TRBD1, goes unchecked for lack of DNA. In germline, CDR1 is KGHSH, CDR2 LQKENI. The CDR3 is made up of 16 amino acids.

The chain joins TRBV20-1 to TRBJ2-3; TCRdb lists TRBD1, though no DNA is available to test this call. Germline CDR1 is DFQATT and CDR2 is SNEGSKA (reference sequence). The CDR3 sequence is 13 residues long. The CDR3 here is CSASGTNTDTQYF.

The genes are TRBV29-1 and TRBJ2-7; as DNA is missing, the TRBD2 call by TCRdb cannot be tested. The CDR3 extends over 14 amino acids. From germline, CDR1 is SQVTM and CDR2 ANQGSEA. CDR3 residues: CSVVVLGHSYEQYF.

Here the CDR3 reads CASSQEIAADTQYF. The rearrangement uses TRBV4-3 and TRBJ2-3; there is no DNA to check the TCRdb D call of TRBD2. In germline, CDR1 is LGHNA, CDR2 YSLEER. This CDR3 spans 14 amino acids.

The rearrangement links TRBV20-1 to TRBJ2-1; the D gene TCRdb calls, TRBD2, cannot be checked with no DNA. The CDR3 is 17 amino acids. CDR1 is DFQATT, CDR2 SNEGSKA, per germline (reference sequence). The CDR3 here is CSAAGWLAGEAYNEQFF.

V and J are TRBV29-1 and TRBJ2-7; absent DNA, TCRdb's TRBD1 call cannot be checked. The CDR3 totals 13 residues. Per germline, CDR1 SQVTM and CDR2 ANQGSEA. The CDR3 protein is CSVEADRDYEQYF.

The rearrangement uses TRBV29-1 and TRBJ2-1; TCRdb gives TRBD2 as the D gene, but with no DNA this cannot be confirmed. This CDR3 is built from 15 residues. Germline V gene sequence: CDR1 SQVTM, CDR2 ANQGSEA. CDR3 residues: CSVHVAGPSYNEQFF.

This rearrangement joins TRBV25-1 to TRBJ2-7; TCRdb names TRBD2, which stays unverified in the absence of DNA. The CDR3 has 15 amino acids. The V gene's germline CDR1 is MGHDK and CDR2 SYGVNS. Here the CDR3 reads CASSDASGRSYEQYF.

The V call is TRBV4-1, the J call TRBJ2-1; there is no DNA to check the TCRdb D call of TRBD1. This CDR3 contains 13 residues. Germline V gene lookup returns CDR1 MGHRA and CDR2 YSYEKL. The CDR3 loop is CASSPTGSNEQFF.

The chain employs TRBV7-2 and TRBJ2-2. The germline V gene encodes CDR1 SGHTA and CDR2 FQGNSA. This CDR3 contains 14 residues. CDR3 in amino acids: CASSLLIISGELFF.

The J gene is TRBJ2-1, the V gene TRBV28; TCRdb names TRBD2, which stays unverified in the absence of DNA. CDR1 MDHEN and CDR2 SYDVKM come from the germline V gene. This CDR3 contains 13 residues. The CDR3 spells CASASGIYNEQFF. The variable domain in full, completed from reference TRBV28 and TRBJ2-1, reads DVKVTQSSRYLVKRTGEKVFLECVQDMDHENMFWYRQDPGLGLRLIYFSYDVKMKEKGDIPEGYSVSREKKERFSLILESASTNQTSMYLCASASGIYNEQFFGPGTRLTVL.

The gene calls are TRBV28 and TRBJ1-2; lacking DNA, the TRBD1 call made by TCRdb goes unchecked. In germline, CDR1 is MDHEN, CDR2 SYDVKM. This CDR3 region has 13 residues. The CDR3 spells CASRRGQNYGYTF.

The genes are TRBV29-1 and TRBJ2-2. Germline V lookup: CDR1 SQVTM, CDR2 ANQGSEA. The CDR3 length is 14 residues. Here the CDR3 reads CSVVVKPNTGELFF.

The CDR3 is CSAPDIILYEQYF. V gene TRBV20-1 combines with J gene TRBJ2-7; no DNA is available, so the TRBD1 call from TCRdb remains unchecked. The V gene's germline CDR1 is DFQATT and CDR2 SNEGSKA (reference sequence). The CDR3 runs to 13 residues.

The chain links TRBV7-9 to TRBJ1-3. The CDR3 loop spans 15 amino acids. Germline loops: CDR1 SEHNR, CDR2 FQNEAQ (reference sequence). The CDR3 loop reads CASSPTMISGNTIYF.

This sequence joins TRBV7-9 and TRBJ2-7; TCRdb's D call of TRBD1 is untestable without DNA. CDR3 length: 18 amino acids. Germline CDR1 and CDR2: SEHNR and FQNEAQ (reference sequence). The CDR3 sequence: CASSPKGATGFDEYEQYF.

The chain couples TRBV5-6 to TRBJ2-7; TCRdb outputs TRBD2, but without DNA this stays unchecked. The germline V gene has CDR1 SGHDT and CDR2 YYEEEE. There are 16 residues in the CDR3. The CDR3 sequence is CASSLMLAGPSYEQYF.

The V and J genes are TRBV6-2 or TRBV6-3 and TRBJ2-7; absent DNA, TCRdb's TRBD1 call cannot be checked. The CDR3 contains 14 residues. Germline V CDR1 and CDR2: MNHEY, SVGEGT. CDR3 sequence reads: CASSYGQGGYEQYF.

This chain joins TRBV4-2 and TRBJ2-5. Germline V gene data show CDR1 as LGHNA and CDR2 as YNFKEQ. CDR3 length: 14 amino acids. CDR3 sequence reads: CASSQDPAEETQYF.

The V gene is TRBV6-5, the J gene TRBJ1-2; TCRdb's D gene call, TRBD1, goes unchecked for lack of DNA. The CDR3 is 15 amino acids. Germline lookup yields CDR1 MNHEY and CDR2 SVGAGI. CDR3 amino acids: CASSYSDRANYGYTF.